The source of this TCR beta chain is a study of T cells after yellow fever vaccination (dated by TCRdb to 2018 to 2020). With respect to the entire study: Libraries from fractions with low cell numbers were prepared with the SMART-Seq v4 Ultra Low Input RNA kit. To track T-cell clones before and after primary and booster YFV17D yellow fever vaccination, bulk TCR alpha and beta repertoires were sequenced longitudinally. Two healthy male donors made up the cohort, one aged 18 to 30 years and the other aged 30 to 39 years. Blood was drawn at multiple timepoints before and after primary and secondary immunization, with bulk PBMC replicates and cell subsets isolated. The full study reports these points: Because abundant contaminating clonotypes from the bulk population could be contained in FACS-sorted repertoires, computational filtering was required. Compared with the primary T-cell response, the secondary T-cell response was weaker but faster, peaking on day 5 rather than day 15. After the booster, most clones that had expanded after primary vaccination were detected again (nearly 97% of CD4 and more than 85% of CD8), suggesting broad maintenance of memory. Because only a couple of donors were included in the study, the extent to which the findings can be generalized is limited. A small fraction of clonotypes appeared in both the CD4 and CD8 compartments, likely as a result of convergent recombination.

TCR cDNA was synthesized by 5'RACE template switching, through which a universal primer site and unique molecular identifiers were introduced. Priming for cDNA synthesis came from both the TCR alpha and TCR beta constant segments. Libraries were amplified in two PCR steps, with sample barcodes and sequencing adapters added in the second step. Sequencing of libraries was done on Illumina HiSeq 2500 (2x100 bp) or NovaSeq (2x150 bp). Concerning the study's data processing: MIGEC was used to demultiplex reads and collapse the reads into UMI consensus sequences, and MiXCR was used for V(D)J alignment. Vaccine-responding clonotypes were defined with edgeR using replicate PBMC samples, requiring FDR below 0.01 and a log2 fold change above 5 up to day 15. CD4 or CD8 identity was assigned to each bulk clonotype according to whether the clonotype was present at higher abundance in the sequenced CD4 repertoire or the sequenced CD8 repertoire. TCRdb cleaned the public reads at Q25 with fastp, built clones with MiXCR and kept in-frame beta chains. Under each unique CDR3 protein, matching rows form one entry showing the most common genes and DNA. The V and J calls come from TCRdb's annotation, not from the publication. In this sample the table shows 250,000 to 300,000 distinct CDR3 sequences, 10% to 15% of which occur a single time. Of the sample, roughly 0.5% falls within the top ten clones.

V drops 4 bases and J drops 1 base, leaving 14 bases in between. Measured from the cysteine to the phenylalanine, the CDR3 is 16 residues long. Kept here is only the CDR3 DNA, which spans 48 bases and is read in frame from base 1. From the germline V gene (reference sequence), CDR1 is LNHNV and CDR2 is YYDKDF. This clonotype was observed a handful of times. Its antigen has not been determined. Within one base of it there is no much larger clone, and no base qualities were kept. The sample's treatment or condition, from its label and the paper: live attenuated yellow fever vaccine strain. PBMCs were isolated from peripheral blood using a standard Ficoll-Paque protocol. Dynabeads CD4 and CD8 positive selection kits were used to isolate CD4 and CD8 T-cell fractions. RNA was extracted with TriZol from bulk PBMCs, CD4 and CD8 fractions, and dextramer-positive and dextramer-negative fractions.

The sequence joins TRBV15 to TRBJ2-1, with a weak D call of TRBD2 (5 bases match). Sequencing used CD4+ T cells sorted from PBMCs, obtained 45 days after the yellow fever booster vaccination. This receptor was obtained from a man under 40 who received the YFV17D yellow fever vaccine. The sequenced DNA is TGTGCCACCAGCATATCCCTAGCTCCGTCCTACAATGAGCAGTTCTTC. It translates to CATSISLAPSYNEQFF. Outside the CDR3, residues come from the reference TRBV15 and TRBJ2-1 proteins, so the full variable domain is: DAMVIQNPRYQVTQFGKPVTLSCSQTLNHNVMYWYQQKSSQAPKLLFHYYDKDFNNEADTPDNFQSRRPNTSFCFLDIRSPGLGDTAMYLCATSISLAPSYNEQFFGPGTRLTVL.